This TCR beta chain stems from a study of resident and recirculating memory T cells in vitiligo. In germline, CDR1 is ENHRY, CDR2 SYGVKD. J gave up 2 bases and V 10 bases, and 13 bases lay outside the gene matches. This CDR3 is 15 amino acids long. Assay used: immunoSEQ multiplex PCR; TCRdb lists only in-frame clones, some missing. The table shows around 38,000 clones, with 92% occurring only once. This chain joins TRBV10-3 and TRBJ2-5; 7 bases map to TRBD1. Sample: blood. This receptor was taken from a male donor with vitiligo. The CDR3 DNA follows: TGTGCCACCGGGCCGGGACAGCCTCTTCAAGAGACCCAGTACTTC. Translating gives CATGPGQPLQETQYF.